A single sample gave rise to the 17 T cell receptor beta chains below, sequenced in a study of blood T cells in healthy people across ages. Together with a sample-barcoded 5' primer, a J-beta primer mix was included in a second PCR lasting roughly 6 to 12 cycles. TCRdb passed the 5' RACE reads through MiXCR, listing each CDR3 protein once. The data contain 800,000 or so distinct CDR3 sequences, about 42% of them seen just once; the ten biggest clones take up approximately 18%. Sequenced sample: blood. The receptors were sampled from a man older than 75 in good health.

The chain is built from TRBV7-2 and TRBJ2-3; 7 bases agree with TRBD2. With 5 bases clipped from V and 0 bases from J, the junction kept 11 bases outside the gene matches. This CDR3 comprises 17 residues. CDR1 and CDR2 (germline): SGHTA, FQGNSA. This chain's CDR3 is CASSGPPTSASTDTQYF. The CDR3 DNA reads TGTGCCAGCAGCGGGCCCCCCACTAGCGCTAGCACAGATACGCAGTATTTT.

This clonotype was detected a few times. The rearrangement links TRBV29-1 to TRBJ2-3, with 10 bases fitting TRBD1. The CDR3 totals 14 residues. Germline CDR1 reads SQVTM; CDR2 reads ANQGSEA. The ends lost 5 bases at V and 10 bases at J; junction bases unmatched: 12. As DNA, the CDR3 is TGCAGCGTTTCGTGGACAGGGGGGAGAAGGTCGCAGTATTTT. Translated, it gives CSVSWTGGRRSQYF.

Notes on this clonotype: This sequence may be a read error, since a much larger clone differs from it by one base. This chain uses TRBV10-3 with TRBJ2-1; 7 bases match TRBD2. Germline lookup yields CDR1 ENHRY and CDR2 SYGVKD. The CDR3 spans 14 residues. The junction had 8 bases not matched to a gene; V was cut back by 1 base and J by 11 bases. CDR3: CAISELNQRDKQFF. CDR3 DNA: TGTGCCATCAGTGAGTTAAATCAGCGGGATAAGCAGTTCTTC.

In this sample, this clonotype turned up a few times. The chain uses TRBV11-2 and TRBJ2-1; 8 nucleotides match TRBD2. The better agreement between TRBJ2-7 and the DNA end casts doubt on the J call. CDR1 and CDR2 from the germline V gene are SGHAT and FQNNGV. This CDR3 contains 16 residues. CDR3 loop: CASSISGTSSYNEQYF. The CDR3 DNA sequence: TGTGCCAGCAGCATTAGCGGGACAAGCTCCTACAATGAGCAGTACTTC.

The CDR3 DNA sequence: TGCAGTGCTAGGGCGGGGTTAAACATTCAGTACTTC. Translated, it gives CSARAGLNIQYF. The rearrangement uses TRBV20-1 and TRBJ2-7, with a tentative D call TRBD2 (6 bases). The closer fit of TRBJ2-4 to the DNA end suggests the J call may be wrong. CDR1 is DFQATT and CDR2 is SNEGSKA in the germline V gene (reference sequence). The CDR3 is made up of 12 amino acids.

The chain combines TRBV20-1 with TRBJ2-7; weak D call: TRBD1 (5 bases). There are 14 residues in the CDR3. V lost 6 bases, J lost 4 bases, and 19 bases lay in between. The germline V gene has CDR1 DFQATT and CDR2 SNEGSKA (reference sequence). The CDR3 loop is CSAHEAGLGYEQYF. DNA for the CDR3: TGCAGTGCCCACGAGGCAGGGCTGGGGTACGAGCAGTACTTC.

V usage is TRBV9 and J usage is TRBJ2-3; D possibly corresponds to TRBD1 (5 bases). The V end lost 4 bases, the J end lost 6 bases, and 21 bases lay between the germline ends. The germline CDR1 and CDR2 sequences are SGDLS and YYNGEE. The CDR3 is made up of 16 amino acids. As DNA, the CDR3 is TGTGCCAGCAGCTTCAGTCGGGCCACGTCAGGGGATACGCAGTATTTT. This translates into CASSFSRATSGDTQYF.

The J gene is TRBJ2-3, the V gene TRBV7-2; D ambiguous. Germline CDR1 is SGHTA and CDR2 is FQGNSA. The CDR3 runs 14 residues. Trimming removed 7 bases at V and 2 bases at J, with 13 bases between. The CDR3 loop reads CASKGSLVTDTQYF. The CDR3, as DNA: TGTGCCAGCAAAGGGTCCCTAGTCACAGATACGCAGTATTTT.

The chain employs TRBV7-6 and TRBJ2-7, with 11 bases fitting TRBD2. The junction had 6 bases not matched to a gene; V was cut back by 5 bases and J by 3 bases. CDR3 length equals 15 residues. Germline lookup yields CDR1 SGHVS and CDR2 FNYEAQ. Here the CDR3 DNA reads TGTGCCAGCAGCGCCGGGACTAGCGGCGTCTACGAGCAGTACTTC. Protein sequence: CASSAGTSGVYEQYF.

At least ten counts were recorded for this clonotype. This chain links TRBV7-2 with TRBJ2-3, with D possibly TRBD2 on 6 matching bases. This CDR3 has 13 residues. Trimming shortened V by 6 bases and J by 4 bases, and 11 bases separated the two germline ends. Germline lookup yields CDR1 SGHTA and CDR2 FQGNSA. CDR3 sequence reads: CASRGGNSDTQYF. The DNA for the CDR3 is TGTGCCAGCAGGGGCGGGAATTCAGATACGCAGTATTTT.

The chain carries TRBV5-1 and TRBJ2-1, with 8 bases matching TRBD2. Trimming cost V 5 bases and J 9 bases; bases outside gene matches: 7. This CDR3 contains 13 residues. CDR1 SGHRS and CDR2 YFSETQ come from the germline V gene. The CDR3 spells CASSQAGDTEQFF. The CDR3 DNA sequence: TGCGCCAGCAGTCAAGCGGGAGATACTGAGCAGTTCTTC.

Worth noting for this clonotype: This may arise from a read error, as a much more abundant clone is one base away. The chain employs TRBV29-1 and TRBJ2-4; unclear D gene. The CDR3 sequence is 12 residues long. Germline V gene sequence: CDR1 SQVTM, CDR2 ANQGSEA. Trimming shortened V by 5 bases and J by 0 bases, and 5 bases separated the two germline ends. The CDR3 DNA sequence: TGCAGCGTTTTGTCAGCCAAAAACATTCAGTACTTC. Its translation: CSVLSAKNIQYF.

The genes are TRBV4-3 and TRBJ2-1; TRBD2 matches 8 bases. Germline CDR1 is LGHNA and CDR2 is YSLEER. The CDR3 has 17 amino acids. The V and J ends lost 2 bases and 0 bases, in that order; junction bases with no gene match: 6. CDR3 protein: CASSQRWREDSYNEQFF. The CDR3 DNA reads TGCGCCAGCAGCCAACGATGGCGGGAGGACTCCTACAATGAGCAGTTCTTC.

CDR3 sequence (DNA): TGCAGTGCTAGATCGGGGGCTAGCGGGAGAAATGAGCAGTTCTTC. This encodes CSARSGASGRNEQFF. The genes are TRBV20-1 and TRBJ2-1, with 10 bases lining up with TRBD2. CDR3 size: 15 residues. Germline CDR1 and CDR2: DFQATT and SNEGSKA (reference sequence). Trimming cost V 2 bases and J 7 bases; bases outside gene matches: 8.

This clonotype came up many times. The chain has TRBV7-2 and TRBJ2-3; maybe TRBD2 (5 bases). In germline, CDR1 is SGHTA, CDR2 FQGNSA. This CDR3 spans 16 amino acids. V lost 0 bases, J lost 12 bases, and 22 bases lay in between. The CDR3 nucleotides are TGTGCCAGCAGCTTAGCTGTGGGAGCACAGATGTCCCGCCAGTATTTT. The encoded protein is CASSLAVGAQMSRQYF. Variable domain in full (rest from reference TRBV7-2 and TRBJ2-3): GAGVSQSPSNKVTEKGKDVELRCDPISGHTALYWYRQSLGQGLEFLIYFQGNSAPDKSGLPSDRFSAERTGGSVSTLTIQRTQQEDSAVYLCASSLAVGAQMSRQYFGPGTRLTVL.

This clonotype occurred a few times. The CDR3 DNA sequence: TGTGCCAGCAGTGCTCAGGCGCCTACAGATACGCAGTATTTT. Its translation: CASSAQAPTDTQYF. The rearrangement links TRBV7-3 to TRBJ2-3; D not resolved. V lost 6 bases and J 3 bases, leaving 13 bases between the germline ends. This CDR3 region has 14 residues. Germline values: CDR1 SGHTA, CDR2 FQGTGA.

The chain uses TRBV6-2 or TRBV6-3 and TRBJ1-5; no firm D call. Germline V gene lookup returns CDR1 MNHEY and CDR2 SVGEGT. CDR3 length: 14 amino acids. Trimming took off 6 bases at V and 0 bases at J, with 9 bases between the two ends. This chain's CDR3 is CASRNNYSNQPQHF. As DNA, the CDR3 is TGTGCCAGCAGAAACAATTATAGCAATCAGCCCCAGCATTTT.